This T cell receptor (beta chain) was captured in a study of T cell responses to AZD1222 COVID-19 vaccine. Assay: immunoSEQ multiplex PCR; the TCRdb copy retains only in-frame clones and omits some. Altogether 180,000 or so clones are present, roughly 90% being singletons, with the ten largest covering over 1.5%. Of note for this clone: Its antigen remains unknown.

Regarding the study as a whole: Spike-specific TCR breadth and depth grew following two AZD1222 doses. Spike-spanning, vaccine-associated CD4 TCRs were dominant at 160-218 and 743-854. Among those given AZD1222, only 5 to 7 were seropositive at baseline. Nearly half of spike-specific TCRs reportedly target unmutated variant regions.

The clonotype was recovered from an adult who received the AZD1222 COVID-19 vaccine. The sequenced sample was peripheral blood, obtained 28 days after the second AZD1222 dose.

CDR3 sequence: CASSLGSGNQPQHF. Here the CDR3 DNA reads TGTGCCAGCAGTCTCGGGTCAGGCAATCAGCCCCAGCATTTT. The rearrangement joins TRBV27 to TRBJ1-5; D not resolved. The CDR3 has 14 amino acids. The germline V gene has CDR1 MNHEY and CDR2 SMNVEV (reference sequence). V shed 5 bases and J shed 2 bases, with 10 bases lying between them.